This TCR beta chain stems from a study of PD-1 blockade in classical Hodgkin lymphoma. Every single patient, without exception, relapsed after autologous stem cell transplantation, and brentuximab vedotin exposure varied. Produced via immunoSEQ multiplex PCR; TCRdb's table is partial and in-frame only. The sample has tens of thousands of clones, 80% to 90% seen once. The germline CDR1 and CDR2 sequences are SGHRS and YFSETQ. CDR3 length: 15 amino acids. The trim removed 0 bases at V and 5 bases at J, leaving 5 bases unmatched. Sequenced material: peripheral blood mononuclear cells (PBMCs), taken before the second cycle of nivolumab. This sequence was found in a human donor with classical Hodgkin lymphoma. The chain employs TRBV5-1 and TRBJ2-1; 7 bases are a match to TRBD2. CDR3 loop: CASSLGAGENNEQFF. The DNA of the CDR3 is TGCGCCAGCAGCTTGGGTGCGGGAGAAAACAATGAGCAGTTCTTC.